This T cell receptor beta chain was sequenced for a study of blood T cell repertoires in COVID-19. About the study: Collection of acute and convalescent COVID-19 samples took place in the United States, Italy and Spain. T cells, B-cell-depleted T cells, or PBMCs provided the cDNA or gDNA that served as material.

In the source study's methods: By means of reference gene primer amplification, nucleated cell counts were estimated. The data were produced by immunoSEQ multiplex PCR, yet TCRdb's version contains in-frame clones alone and is incomplete. The V and J calls and the clone size are those of that table, but D and trimming were determined from the DNA. The table has 300,000 to 450,000 clones, around 86% seen once. Germline CDR1 is MNHEY and CDR2 is SVGAGI. The CDR3 consists of 16 residues. The ends were cut back, 0 bases at V and 2 bases at J, with 11 bases in the middle. The TCR sequence derives from a human donor in a cohort sampled during active COVID-19. The material sequenced was peripheral blood. This sequence joins TRBV6-5 and TRBJ1-3; D gene ambiguous. CDR3 sequence (DNA): TGTGCCAGCAGTTACTCCATTTCGCAGACTGGAAACACCATATATTTT. Translated, it gives CASSYSISQTGNTIYF.